Listed here are 27 T cell receptor beta chains from one sample, sequenced in a study of T cells in narcolepsy. Measured with immunoSEQ multiplex PCR; TCRdb has only the in-frame clones, and not every one. The table lists fewer than 35,000 clones, around 86% of them singletons. The specimen was CD45RA- memory CD4+ T cells from PBMCs. The receptor set was obtained from a human donor with narcolepsy.

This clone was counted a few times. The chain combines TRBV4-3 with TRBJ1-4, with D unclear. CDR3 size: 13 residues. The V end lost 5 bases, the J end lost 6 bases, and 10 bases lay between the germline ends. CDR1 and CDR2 from the germline V gene are LGHNA and YSLEER. Here the CDR3 DNA reads TGCGCCAGCAGCGGTCAGACGTATGAAAAACTGTTTTTT. As protein: CASSGQTYEKLFF.

The chain recombines TRBV19 with TRBJ2-5; D gene unclear. Germline V gene sequence: CDR1 LNHDA, CDR2 SQIVND (reference sequence). V was cut by 3 bases and J by 5 bases, with 13 bases left in between. The CDR3 extends over 14 amino acids. The CDR3 region is CASSMAHRVETQYF. The CDR3 nucleotides are TGTGCCAGTAGTATGGCACATCGAGTGGAGACCCAGTACTTC. Drawing the rest from reference TRBV19 and TRBJ2-5, the complete variable domain is DGGITQSPKYLFRKEGQNVTLSCEQNLNHDAMYWYRQDPGQGLRLIYYSQIVNDFQKGDIAEGYSVSREKKESFPLTVTSAQKNPTAFYLCASSMAHRVETQYFGPGTRLLVL.

The V gene is TRBV5-4, the J gene TRBJ2-1; no clear D. V was pared by 3 bases and J by 4 bases, with 17 bases between. This CDR3 comprises 16 residues. Germline CDR1 is SGHNT and CDR2 is YYREEE (reference sequence). The CDR3 DNA reads as TGTGCCAGCAGCTCGCGCCGGATTGAGTCTTACAATGAGCAGTTCTTC. Residues: CASSSRRIESYNEQFF.

Turning to this clone: This specimen includes other DNA sequences encoding the same CDR3. The chain has TRBV7-3 and TRBJ2-5, with TRBD2 matching over 8 bases. The germline V gene has CDR1 SGHTA and CDR2 FQGTGA. V gave up 4 bases and J gave up 5 bases; unmatched junction bases: 9. The CDR3 has 15 amino acids. The CDR3 spells CASSSQGGGLETQYF. CDR3 DNA: TGTGCCAGCAGCTCCCAGGGCGGGGGGCTGGAGACCCAGTACTTC.

The chain recombines TRBV9 with TRBJ2-7; 8 bases map to TRBD2. The germline CDR1 and CDR2 sequences are SGDLS and YYNGEE. V shed 2 bases, J shed 1 base, and the junction held 5 bases outside the gene matches. The CDR3 has 15 residues. CDR3 sequence (DNA): TGTGCCAGCAGCGTGGCCGGGGGGGCATCCTACGAGCAGTACTTC. It translates to CASSVAGGASYEQYF. The full variable domain, rest sourced from reference TRBV9 and TRBJ2-7, is DSGVTQTPKHLITATGQRVTLRCSPRSGDLSVYWYQQSLDQGLQFLIQYYNGEERAKGNILERFSAQQFPDLHSELNLSSLELGDSALYFCASSVAGGASYEQYFGPGTRLTVT.

V gene TRBV4-1 combines with J gene TRBJ1-1; 11 nucleotides match TRBD1. The CDR3 has 15 residues. Germline V lookup: CDR1 MGHRA, CDR2 YSYEKL. V gave up 4 bases and J gave up 4 bases; unmatched junction bases: 5. This CDR3 reads CASSPGQGDRTEAFF. CDR3 DNA sequence: TGCGCCAGCAGCCCGGGACAGGGGGATCGCACTGAAGCTTTCTTT.

DNA of the CDR3: TGTGCCAGCAGCCAAGATGACTATGGCTACACCTTC. Residues: CASSQDDYGYTF. V is TRBV4-2 and J is TRBJ1-2; D unclear. Trimming shortened V by 0 bases and J by 3 bases, and 2 bases separated the two germline ends. Per the germline V gene, CDR1 is LGHNA and CDR2 is YNFKEQ. The CDR3 extends over 12 amino acids.

This rearrangement joins TRBV7-9 to TRBJ1-3; TRBD1 agrees at 8 bases. The V gene end was trimmed by 5 bases and the J gene end by 2 bases; junction bases not matched to a gene: 2. The CDR3 runs to 14 residues. Germline-derived CDR1 and CDR2 are SEHNR and FQNEAQ (reference sequence). CDR3: CASSTGGAGNTIYF. The CDR3 region has the DNA TGTGCCAGCAGCACAGGGGGAGCTGGAAACACCATATATTTT. Using reference TRBV7-9 and TRBJ1-3 for the parts outside the CDR3, the full variable domain is DTGVSQNPRHKITKRGQNVTFRCDPISEHNRLYWYRQTLGQGPEFLTYFQNEAQLEKSRLLSDRFSAERPKGSFSTLEIQRTEQGDSAMYLCASSTGGAGNTIYFGEGSWLTVV.

This sequence joins TRBV5-4 and TRBJ1-2, with D possibly TRBD1 on 6 matching bases. The CDR3 runs to 15 residues. Germline CDR1 is SGHNT and CDR2 is YYREEE (reference sequence). V was clipped by 4 bases and J by 4 bases, with 17 bases between them. CDR3 amino acids: CASSHGQINIYGYTF. DNA of the CDR3: TGTGCCAGCAGCCACGGACAGATCAACATCTATGGCTACACCTTC.

The rearrangement uses TRBV6-6 and TRBJ2-7; D might be TRBD1 or TRBD2, each matching 5 bases. Germline values: CDR1 MNHNY, CDR2 SVGAGI (reference sequence). This CDR3 is 15 amino acids long. V was clipped by 5 bases and J by 3 bases, with 17 bases between them. In DNA form, the CDR3 reads TGTGCCAGCAGTGGGGACCCACGGAGCCGCTACGAGCAGTACTTC. Its translation: CASSGDPRSRYEQYF.

This rearrangement joins TRBV7-9 to TRBJ2-7; tentatively, D is TRBD1 (6 bases). Germline values: CDR1 SEHNR, CDR2 FQNEAQ (reference sequence). The CDR3 has 14 amino acids. V gave up 1 base and J gave up 3 bases, with 10 bases separating them. CDR3 DNA sequence: TGTGCCAGCAGCTTAGGACAGGTGGGCTACGAGCAGTACTTC. Its protein product is CASSLGQVGYEQYF.

The DNA for the CDR3 is TGTGCCAGCAGCTTACAGGGCGCGGCGGGGGGCCGTGGCGGGGAGCTGTTTTTT. Amino acids: CASSLQGAAGGRGGELFF. V usage is TRBV7-2 and J usage is TRBJ2-2; 8 nucleotides match TRBD2. V gave up 2 bases and J gave up 7 bases; unmatched junction bases: 15. The germline gives CDR1 SGHTA, CDR2 FQGNSA. This CDR3 contains 18 residues.

The V call is TRBV19, the J call TRBJ1-5; D remains ambiguous. The CDR3 is made up of 16 amino acids. V was clipped by 6 bases and J by 0 bases, with 15 bases between them. Germline CDR1 and CDR2: LNHDA and SQIVND (reference sequence). The CDR3 loop reads CASSPITGRSNQPQHF. CDR3 nucleotides: TGTGCCAGTAGCCCGATTACTGGGCGTAGCAATCAGCCCCAGCATTTT.

The chain joins TRBV5-1 to TRBJ1-6, with 7 positions matching TRBD1. CDR3 length: 16 amino acids. CDR1 is SGHRS and CDR2 is YFSETQ in the germline V gene. With V trimmed by 6 bases and J by 9 bases, 15 bases remained unmatched. The CDR3 loop reads CASTLQGQVAGSPLHF. As DNA, the CDR3 is TGCGCCAGCACACTACAGGGGCAGGTAGCAGGTTCACCCCTCCACTTT.

The chain links TRBV5-1 to TRBJ1-1; D ambiguous. V shed 4 bases and J shed 1 base, with 14 bases lying between them. The CDR3 consists of 15 residues. CDR1 is SGHRS and CDR2 is YFSETQ in the germline V gene. This CDR3 reads CASSETGRSNTEAFF. In DNA, the CDR3 is TGCGCCAGCAGCGAGACGGGGAGGTCGAACACTGAAGCTTTCTTT.

The J gene is TRBJ2-3, the V gene TRBV4-2; 7 bases line up with TRBD2. Germline CDR1 is LGHNA and CDR2 is YNFKEQ. With 0 bases clipped from V and 3 bases from J, the junction kept 6 bases outside the gene matches. This CDR3 spans 16 amino acids. In nucleotides, the CDR3 is TGTGCCAGCAGCCAAGAAGTCTGGGGGGGGACAGATACGCAGTATTTT. It codes for CASSQEVWGGTDTQYF.

V gene TRBV27 combines with J gene TRBJ1-5; D remains ambiguous. In germline, CDR1 is MNHEY, CDR2 SMNVEV (reference sequence). V gave up 7 bases and J gave up 8 bases, with 12 bases separating them. The CDR3 is made up of 12 amino acids. CDR3 sequence reads: CASTTPGEPQHF. The CDR3 DNA reads as TGTGCCAGCACCACTCCTGGGGAGCCCCAGCATTTT.

The chain recombines TRBV7-3 with TRBJ2-3; TRBD2 agrees at 7 bases. The trim removed 5 bases at V and 6 bases at J, leaving 5 bases unmatched. The CDR3 extends over 13 amino acids. Germline CDR1 is SGHTA and CDR2 is FQGTGA. In DNA form, the CDR3 reads TGTGCCAGCAGCCCGCCCGGGGGGGATACGCAGTATTTT. It encodes CASSPPGGDTQYF.

The V and J genes are TRBV2 and TRBJ1-4, with a weak D call TRBD1 (5 bases). CDR3 length: 15 amino acids. The germline gives CDR1 SNHLY, CDR2 FYNNEI. The ends were cut back, 1 base at V and 8 bases at J, with 14 bases in the middle. Here the CDR3 reads CASSEGGQGWEKLFF. The CDR3 nucleotides are TGTGCCAGCAGTGAAGGAGGTCAGGGCTGGGAAAAACTGTTTTTT.

V is TRBV7-3 and J is TRBJ1-2; TRBD1 is a possible D gene (6 bases). This CDR3 region has 13 residues. Trimming took 5 bases from V and 1 from J, leaving 8 bases between them. The germline V gene has CDR1 SGHTA and CDR2 FQGTGA. The CDR3 nucleotides are TGTGCCAGCAGCCCGGACAGTAACTATGGCTACACCTTC. This translates into CASSPDSNYGYTF.

The V and J genes are TRBV4-3 and TRBJ1-2; a weak D match, TRBD1 (5 bases). The CDR3 runs to 17 residues. Germline CDR1 reads LGHNA; CDR2 reads YSLEER. V was cut by 1 base and J by 4 bases, with 19 bases left in between. DNA for the CDR3: TGCGCCAGCAGCCAAGGGGACGGAGGCTTCGGAGGCTATGGCTACACCTTC. Translation gives CASSQGDGGFGGYGYTF.

The chain recombines TRBV25-1 with TRBJ1-1; tentatively, D is TRBD1 (6 bases). Germline loops: CDR1 MGHDK, CDR2 SYGVNS. V was clipped by 5 bases and J by 3 bases, with 10 bases between them. CDR3 length equals 13 residues. The CDR3 bases are TGTGCCAGCAGTCAGGGGTTCTACACTGAAGCTTTCTTT. This gives the protein CASSQGFYTEAFF.

This chain links TRBV12-5 with TRBJ2-3; D unclear. The CDR3 totals 13 residues. Germline CDR1 is LGHNT and CDR2 is FRNRAP. The V and J ends lost 5 bases and 5 bases respectively, with 11 bases between them. The CDR3 DNA follows: TGTGCTAGTGGTCAACTCCAGTTAGATACGCAGTATTTT. This translates into CASGQLQLDTQYF.

This clone was recorded a few times. The J gene is TRBJ2-7, the V gene TRBV11-2, with D maybe TRBD1 (6 bases). Trimming shortened V by 3 bases and J by 2 bases, and 14 bases separated the two germline ends. The CDR3 consists of 15 residues. Germline-derived CDR1 and CDR2 are SGHAT and FQNNGV. CDR3 region: CASSLNRDTTYEQYF. The CDR3 coding sequence is TGTGCCAGCAGCTTGAACCGGGACACTACCTACGAGCAGTACTTC.

The V and J genes are TRBV5-6 and TRBJ1-2; 7 bases are a match to TRBD1. Trimming at V came to 5 bases and at J to 4 bases, leaving 11 bases not matched to a gene. Germline V gives CDR1 SGHDT, CDR2 YYEEEE. CDR3 length: 15 amino acids. CDR3 amino acids: CASRSRQGRGYGYTF. CDR3 sequence (DNA): TGTGCCAGCAGAAGCCGACAGGGACGCGGCTATGGCTACACCTTC.

The V gene is TRBV7-9, the J gene TRBJ1-5; no clear D gene. This CDR3 is built from 14 residues. Germline V lookup: CDR1 SEHNR, CDR2 FQNEAQ (reference sequence). V lost 0 bases and J 4 bases, leaving 7 bases between the germline ends. The CDR3 nucleotides read TGTGCCAGCAGCTTAGCCGCAGGAAATCAGCCCCAGCATTTT. Translation: CASSLAAGNQPQHF.

In its sample, this clone was seen once. The chain joins TRBV27 to TRBJ1-1; D ambiguous. The CDR3 consists of 16 residues. Germline V gives CDR1 MNHEY, CDR2 SMNVEV (reference sequence). The ends were cut back, 2 bases at V and 0 bases at J, with 13 bases in the middle. DNA of the CDR3: TGTGCCAGCAGTTTAAAGTCCGGCTTTCTGAACACTGAAGCTTTCTTT. Translation gives CASSLKSGFLNTEAFF.